The 16 T cell receptor beta chains in this list originate from one sample, sequenced in a study of PD-1 blockade in classical Hodgkin lymphoma. The table came from immunoSEQ multiplex PCR; TCRdb's copy has only in-frame clones and leaves some out. The table includes 15,000 to 20,000 clones, around 75% detected once. This sample's time point: cycle 4 day 1 (C4D1), after 5 to 7 weeks of nivolumab. There was relapse after autologous stem cell transplantation in every patient, and there was variation in brentuximab vedotin exposure. The CD4+ T cells used were purified from thawed PBMCs through magnetic negative selection. The material was CD4+ T cells from blood, obtained before the fourth cycle of nivolumab. The source is a human donor with classical Hodgkin lymphoma.

The V call is TRBV9, the J call TRBJ1-2; possible D gene TRBD1, 6 bases. Germline lookup yields CDR1 SGDLS and CDR2 YYNGEE. CDR3 length: 14 amino acids. The V and J ends lost 0 bases and 3 bases respectively, with 9 bases between them. The CDR3 bases are TGTGCCAGCAGCGTAGAAGGGGGACACTATGGCTACACCTTC. Translation gives CASSVEGGHYGYTF.

This chain uses TRBV18 with TRBJ2-7, with TRBD2 as a possible D gene (5 bases). Per the germline V gene, CDR1 is KGHSH and CDR2 is LQKENI. CDR3 length: 11 amino acids. Trimming removed 4 bases from V and 7 bases from J, with 8 bases in between. Here the CDR3 reads CASSHGVEQYV. The CDR3, as DNA: TGTGCCAGCTCACACGGGGTGGAGCAGTACGTC.

The chain joins TRBV28 to TRBJ1-2; TRBD1 matches 11 bases. This CDR3 has 17 residues. Trimming took 6 bases from V and 0 from J; bases not matched to a gene: 9. Germline CDR1 is MDHEN and CDR2 is SYDVKM. The DNA for the CDR3 is TGTGCCAGCAGCTTAGGACAGGGGGCGTCAACTAACTATGGCTACACCTTC. Amino acids: CASSLGQGASTNYGYTF.

This sequence joins TRBV6-5 and TRBJ1-5, with 7 positions matching TRBD1. This CDR3 region has 13 residues. Germline values: CDR1 MNHEY, CDR2 SVGAGI. Trimming at V came to 6 bases and at J to 6 bases, leaving 5 bases not matched to a gene. This CDR3 is CASRQGTGQPQHF. DNA for the CDR3: TGTGCCAGCAGACAGGGGACGGGTCAGCCCCAGCATTTT.

V and J are TRBV18 and TRBJ1-5; the D gene is possibly TRBD1 (6 bases). With 3 bases removed from V and 4 bases from J, the gap between germline ends came to 10 bases. Per germline, CDR1 KGHSH and CDR2 LQKENI. This CDR3 has 14 amino acids. The CDR3 region has the DNA TGTGCCAGCTCACCCAGGACAGAAAATCAGCCCCAGCATTTT. It codes for CASSPRTENQPQHF.

The chain joins TRBV7-8 to TRBJ2-2; possible D gene TRBD1, 5 bases. Germline V gives CDR1 SGHVS, CDR2 FQNEAQ. V lost 4 bases, J lost 4 bases, and 13 bases lay in between. This CDR3 has 15 residues. The CDR3 sequence: CASSSADRPTGELFF. The CDR3 coding sequence is TGTGCCAGCAGCTCAGCCGACAGACCCACCGGGGAGCTGTTTTTT.

This clone was counted only a few times. The CDR3 here is CASSLEVYGYTF. The CDR3 DNA follows: TGTGCCAGCAGCTTAGAAGTCTATGGCTACACCTTC. The chain carries TRBV7-9 and TRBJ1-2; D gene uncertain. Germline CDR1 and CDR2: SEHNR and FQNEAQ (reference sequence). Trimming left V 1 base short and J 4 bases short, with 4 bases between. The CDR3 covers 12 residues.

The V gene is TRBV19, the J gene TRBJ2-3; D might be TRBD1 (6 bases). Trimming pared 3 bases from V and 3 bases from J, leaving 16 bases between. The CDR3 covers 16 residues. CDR1 is LNHDA, CDR2 SQIVND, per germline (reference sequence). This CDR3 reads CASSIYGTQDTDTQYF. The DNA for the CDR3 is TGTGCCAGTAGTATCTATGGGACACAGGATACAGATACGCAGTATTTT.

There are a few counts of this clone. The chain has TRBV7-2 and TRBJ1-1; D is undetermined. The length of the CDR3 is 12 residues. CDR1 is SGHTA and CDR2 is FQGNSA in the germline V gene. Trimming left V 2 bases short and J 6 bases short, with 7 bases between. CDR3 coding DNA: TGTGCCAGCAGCTTACCGACTCCTGAAGCTTTCTTT. It is translated as CASSLPTPEAFF.

The rearrangement uses TRBV5-1 and TRBJ1-1; 8 bases agree with TRBD1. V lost 4 bases and J lost 7; bases outside the gene matches: 9. The CDR3 loop spans 14 amino acids. The germline V gene encodes CDR1 SGHRS and CDR2 YFSETQ. In nucleotides, the CDR3 is TGCGCCAGCAGCCAGGTTTTACAGGGGGTTGAAGCTTTCTTT. This translates into CASSQVLQGVEAFF. Full variable domain (rest looked up from reference TRBV5-1 and TRBJ1-1): KAGVTQTPRYLIKTRGQQVTLSCSPISGHRSVSWYQQTPGQGLQFLFEYFSETQRNKGNFPGRFSGRQFSNSRSEMNVSTLELGDSALYLCASSQVLQGVEAFFGQGTRLTVV.

V usage is TRBV7-2 and J usage is TRBJ1-6; 8 positions agree with TRBD1. The trim removed 5 bases at V and 6 bases at J, leaving 6 bases unmatched. Per the germline V gene, CDR1 is SGHTA and CDR2 is FQGNSA. This CDR3 spans 15 amino acids. In DNA form, the CDR3 reads TGTGCCAGCAGCACCCAGACAGGGGTTAATTCACCCCTCCACTTT. Translation: CASSTQTGVNSPLHF.

The genes are TRBV29-1 and TRBJ2-1, with 9 nucleotides matching TRBD2. The V gene's germline CDR1 is SQVTM and CDR2 ANQGSEA. This CDR3 has 14 residues. V was clipped by 3 bases and J by 10 bases; unmatched bases: 10. CDR3 in amino acids: CSVDLAGIRLEQFF. The DNA for the CDR3 is TGCAGCGTTGATCTAGCGGGGATCCGGCTGGAGCAGTTCTTC.

The chain recombines TRBV5-1 with TRBJ1-5; no clear D. CDR1 and CDR2 from the germline V gene are SGHRS and YFSETQ. The V and J ends lost 2 bases and 4 bases respectively, with 13 bases between them. This CDR3 spans 15 amino acids. CDR3 in amino acids: CASSFGGSGNQPQHF. CDR3 nucleotide sequence: TGCGCCAGCAGCTTTGGTGGCAGTGGGAATCAGCCCCAGCATTTT.

This rearrangement joins TRBV18 to TRBJ1-5, with D possibly being TRBD1 (5 bases). The V end was cut by 5 bases, the J end by 4 bases, with 15 bases between. The CDR3 spans 15 residues. Germline V lookup: CDR1 KGHSH, CDR2 LQKENI. The chain's CDR3 is CASSAEAGVNQPQHF. CDR3 bases: TGTGCCAGCTCAGCAGAGGCGGGGGTTAATCAGCCCCAGCATTTT.

This clone was observed a handful of times. CDR3 nucleotides: TGTGCCAGCAGGGACAGGGAAAATTCACCCCTCCACTTT. Translated: CASRDRENSPLHF. This chain joins TRBV2 and TRBJ1-6; TRBD1 aligns across 8 bases. CDR3 size: 13 residues. Germline V gene data show CDR1 as SNHLY and CDR2 as FYNNEI. V shed 6 bases, J shed 7 bases, and the junction held 2 bases outside the gene matches.

This clone occurred once. The J gene is TRBJ2-3, the V gene TRBV4-1, with 7 bases identical to TRBD2. Per the germline V gene, CDR1 is MGHRA and CDR2 is YSYEKL. The CDR3 is 14 amino acids. CDR3 residues: CASRRRERSDTQYF. The CDR3 DNA is TGCGCTTCAAGACGGCGGGAGAGGTCAGATACGCAGTATTTT.